These T cell receptor beta chains were read from a single sample in a study of CD4 T cell repertoires in COVID-19. The protocol was immunoSEQ multiplex PCR, while the TCRdb copy is restricted to in-frame clones and leaves out a portion. The table lists about 75,000 clones, 83% of them singletons, with around 0.59% in the top ten. This sample comprised CD4+ T cells from peripheral blood, obtained after recovery from COVID-19. The receptors derive from a human donor who had COVID-19. The CDR3 runs from the conserved cysteine through the conserved F or W. A D gene is named only where the DNA matches it firmly. A row's size may be missing; if present it is once, few, many or a size class.

>TRBJ2-1|.|TRBV7-9|once
CASSFSFESSYNEQFF
TGTGCCAGCAGCTTTTCTTTTGAGAGCTCCTACAATGAGCAGTTCTTC
>TRBJ2-3|.|TRBV5-5|.
CASSLRRITDTQYF
TGTGCCAGCAGCTTGAGACGGATCACAGATACGCAGTATTTT
>TRBJ2-1|TRBD2|TRBV10-3|few
CAISPRTSGSSYNEQFF
TGTGCCATCAGTCCCCGGACTAGCGGGAGCTCCTACAATGAGCAGTTCTTC
>TRBJ2-2|TRBD2|TRBV25-1|.
CATPGLAGGPYLPGELFF
TGTGCCACGCCCGGACTAGCGGGGGGGCCTTATCTTCCCGGGGAGCTGTTTTTT
>TRBJ1-4|TRBD1|TRBV18|few
CASSPTGTNRGDREKLFF
TGTGCCAGCTCACCTACCGGGACTAACAGGGGGGATCGGGAAAAACTGTTTTTT
>TRBJ2-7|.|TRBV19|.
CASSSSGSHYEQYF
TGTGCCAGTAGTTCGTCCGGGAGCCACTACGAGCAGTACTTC
>TRBJ1-4|TRBD1|TRBV5-1|.
CASSSTGGFEANEKLFF
TGCGCCAGCAGCTCGACAGGGGGCTTTGAAGCTAATGAAAAACTGTTTTTT
>TRBJ1-4|.|TRBV2|.
CASSERQDRVF
TGTGCCAGCAGTGAAAGGCAGGATCGCGTTTTT
>TRBJ2-1|TRBD2|TRBV27|.
CASSLSSGRALREQFF
TGTGCCAGCAGTTTATCGAGCGGGAGGGCCCTCCGGGAGCAGTTCTTC
>TRBJ1-6|TRBD1|TRBV27|once
CASSLGSRQGNSPLHF
TGTGCCAGCAGTTTGGGGTCGAGACAGGGGAATTCACCCCTCCACTTT
>TRBJ2-7|.|TRBV2|.
CASSLQGWEQYF
TGTGCCAGCAGTCTACAGGGATGGGAGCAGTACTTC
>TRBJ1-1|.|TRBV19|.
CASSQSLNTEAFF
TGTGCCAGTAGTCAGTCCCTGAACACTGAAGCTTTCTTT
>TRBJ1-3|.|TRBV29-1|.
CSVVEGLPGMGNTIYF
TGCAGCGTTGTGGAGGGCCTACCCGGTATGGGAAACACCATATATTTT
>TRBJ2-3|.|TRBV12-3/TRBV12-4|.
CASSLSITQYF
TGTGCCAGCAGTCTTAGTATAACGCAGTATTTT
>TRBJ1-5|.|TRBV6-5|.
CASSRDLGEQPQHF
TGTGCCAGCAGTCGGGACCTCGGGGAACAGCCCCAGCATTTT
>TRBJ2-3|TRBD2|TRBV6-5|.
CASSYSGTITDTQYF
TGTGCCAGCAGTTACTCGGGGACTATCACAGATACGCAGTATTTT
>TRBJ2-1|.|TRBV10-2|.
CASVRQIDYNEQFF
TGCGCCAGCGTTAGACAGATTGACTACAATGAGCAGTTCTTC
>TRBJ1-5|.|TRBV2|few
CASSDARGAGNQPQHF
TGTGCCAGCAGTGACGCCAGGGGCGCTGGGAATCAGCCCCAGCATTTT
>TRBJ2-7|TRBD2|TRBV30|.
CAWSWTSGYEQYF
TGTGCCTGGAGTTGGACTAGCGGATACGAGCAGTACTTC
>TRBJ2-2|TRBD1|TRBV5-1|.
CASSLTGQGADGELFF
TGCGCCAGCAGCTTGACGGGACAGGGGGCCGACGGGGAGCTGTTTTTT
>TRBJ2-2|.|TRBV29-1|.
CSVGFSRGELFF
TGCAGCGTTGGCTTCTCGCGGGGGGAGCTGTTTTTT
>TRBJ1-4|.|TRBV6-6|.
CASTWGEKLFF
TGTGCCAGCACCTGGGGTGAAAAACTGTTTTTT
>TRBJ1-2|.|TRBV21-1|.
CASSVDRGYGYTF
TGTGCCAGCAGCGTAGACAGAGGCTATGGCTACACCTTC
>TRBJ2-1|TRBD2|TRBV2|few
CASSITSGGTNEQFF
TGTGCCAGCAGTATTACTAGCGGGGGGACCAATGAGCAGTTCTTC
>TRBJ2-2|.|TRBV3-1/TRBV3-2|.
CASSPRSLGELFF
TGTGCCAGCAGCCCCCGGTCCTTGGGGGAGCTGTTTTTT
>TRBJ2-1|.|TRBV28|.
CASSAQTVSSYNEQFF
TGTGCCAGCAGTGCCCAGACAGTTAGTTCCTACAATGAGCAGTTCTTC
>TRBJ2-7|.|TRBV19|few
CASSRDQSYEQYF
TGTGCCAGTAGCCGGGACCAGAGCTACGAGCAGTACTTC
>TRBJ1-1|TRBD1|TRBV2|.
CASSGGTGGKGLF
TGTGCCAGCAGTGGAGGGACAGGGGGTAAGGGGCTCTTT
>TRBJ2-1|TRBD1|TRBV15|.
CATSRDPMTGSAYNEQFF
TGTGCCACCAGCAGAGACCCTATGACAGGGAGCGCCTACAATGAGCAGTTCTTC
>TRBJ1-1|.|TRBV5-5|.
CASSRQTRNTEAFF
TGTGCCAGCAGCCGACAGACAAGGAACACTGAAGCTTTCTTT
>TRBJ2-3|.|TRBV5-1|few
CASSLGTTDLTDTQYF
TGCGCCAGCAGCTTGGGAACAACAGACCTCACAGATACGCAGTATTTT
>TRBJ1-3|.|TRBV3-1/TRBV3-2|.
CASSQGSWAGNTIYF
TGTGCCAGCAGCCAAGGATCCTGGGCTGGAAACACCATATATTTT
>TRBJ2-7|.|TRBV3-1/TRBV3-2|.
CASSQGLTSWEQYF
TGTGCCAGCAGCCAAGGACTAACCTCCTGGGAGCAGTACTTC
>TRBJ1-1|.|TRBV11-2|.
CASSLAPGREAFF
TGTGCCAGCAGCTTAGCCCCCGGGCGTGAAGCTTTCTTT
>TRBJ2-3|.|TRBV15|.
CATSPRTADTDTQYF
TGTGCCACCAGCCCTCGGACAGCCGACACAGATACGCAGTATTTT
>TRBJ1-1|.|TRBV20-1|.
CSASRGLGTEAFF
TGCAGTGCTAGTAGGGGATTAGGCACTGAAGCTTTCTTT
>TRBJ1-2|.|TRBV28|.
CASTGAEQERNYGYTF
TGTGCCAGCACGGGAGCGGAACAGGAGAGGAACTATGGCTACACCTTC
>TRBJ1-5|TRBD1|TRBV12-5|few
CASGRTGLPYSNQPQHF
TGTGCTAGTGGCAGGACAGGGCTCCCTTATAGCAATCAGCCCCAGCATTTT
>TRBJ2-7|.|TRBV21-1|.
CASSKKEGPKTSYEQYF
TGTGCCAGCAGCAAAAAGGAGGGCCCGAAGACCTCCTACGAGCAGTACTTC